This TCR beta chain was captured in a study of blood T cell repertoires in COVID-19. About the study: Samples came from the United States, Italy and Spain, spanning acute and convalescent COVID-19. In each case, the material was cDNA or gDNA derived from T cells, B-cell-depleted T cells, or PBMCs.

This CDR3 has 16 amino acids. V shed 1 base, J shed 1 base, and the junction held 4 bases outside the gene matches. Germline V gives CDR1 SGHRS, CDR2 YFSETQ. In the original workflow: Amplification with reference gene primers provided the estimates of nucleated cell counts. The repertoire was sequenced with immunoSEQ multiplex PCR; TCRdb's copy has only in-frame clones and lacks some. The DNA gave D and trimming, while V, J and clone size come from that table. The sample lists roughly 75,000 clones, approximately 74% occurring once. The receptor was derived from a human donor with acute or convalescent COVID-19. The donor label of this sample is uncertain. The sample was peripheral blood. The chain is built from TRBV5-1 and TRBJ2-3; 9 nucleotides line up with TRBD2. The CDR3 region is CASSLNGGRGTDTQYF. CDR3 coding DNA: TGCGCCAGCAGCTTGAACGGCGGGAGGGGCACAGATACGCAGTATTTT.